Listed below are T cell receptor beta chains from one sample, sequenced in a study of T-cell memory formation after mild COVID-19. Via MiXCR, TCRdb re-called the 5' RACE reads, giving one row per CDR3 protein. The profile covers under 600,000 distinct CDR3 sequences, with about a fifth appearing a single time and approximately 8% taken by the ten largest. The material sequenced was PBMCs or a T cell subset sorted from them (not recorded which). The receptors were sampled from an adult woman who had mild COVID-19 (a few samples of this study predate the infection). Cell type and time point are not known. The CDR3 runs from the conserved cysteine through the conserved F or W. The D gene is left open where the match is weak. The size entry is marked missing in some rows and otherwise reads once, few, many or a size class.

>TRBJ2-2|-|few|TRBV2
TGTGCCAGCAGGCAGACTAGTAACTCCGGGGAGCTGTTTTTT
CASRQTSNSGELFF
>TRBJ2-7|-|-|TRBV6-5
TGTGCCAGCAGATGGACGGCTACCTACGAGCAGTACTTC
CASRWTATYEQYF
>TRBJ2-5|-|few|TRBV12-3/TRBV12-4
TGTGCCAGCCGCCCAACTAGAGAACAAGAGACCCAGTACTTC
CASRPTREQETQYF
>TRBJ2-1|TRBD2|few|TRBV6-2/TRBV6-3
TGTGCCAGCAGTTACTCTAGACTAGCGGGCTTCGAGCAGTTCTTC
CASSYSRLAGFEQFF
>TRBJ2-7|-|-|TRBV19
TGTGCCAGTAGTATCCCAGGGGATGGCTACGAGCAGTACTTC
CASSIPGDGYEQYF
>TRBJ2-7|-|few|TRBV28
TGTGCCAGCTTCTGGTCTGTGAGGGGAGACTCCTACGAGCAGTACTTC
CASFWSVRGDSYEQYF
>TRBJ2-7|-|-|TRBV7-9
TGTGCCAGCACCCACAGTACCCCCGGGCACGAGCAGTACTTC
CASTHSTPGHEQYF
>TRBJ2-1|-|many|TRBV7-8
TGTGCCAGCAGTACCTCGTACAATGAGCAGTTCTTC
CASSTSYNEQFF
>TRBJ2-7|-|-|TRBV12-3/TRBV12-4
TGTGCCAGCAGTTTTCTGGGGGCAGACGAGCAGTACTTC
CASSFLGADEQYF
>TRBJ2-3|TRBD2|-|TRBV5-1
TGCGCCAGCAGCTCTGGCGGGACTAGCGGGCTCGAGACAGATACGCAGTATTTT
CASSSGGTSGLETDTQYF
>TRBJ1-5|-|-|TRBV12-3/TRBV12-4
TGTGCCAGCAGTTTAATCGGGAATCAGCCCCAGCATTTT
CASSLIGNQPQHF
>TRBJ2-7|TRBD2|-|TRBV20-1
TGCAGTGCTAGAGAAGGGACTAGCGGGAGTTCGGAGCAGTACTTC
CSAREGTSGSSEQYF
>TRBJ2-5|-|few|TRBV12-3/TRBV12-4
TGTGCCAGCAGTCTCCTACGGGACGAGGAGACCCAGTACTTC
CASSLLRDEETQYF
>TRBJ1-1|TRBD1|few|TRBV7-6
TGTGCCAGCAGCTTAGGACCAGGGGGGGCTATGATTGAAGCTTTCTTT
CASSLGPGGAMIEAFF
>TRBJ2-7|-|-|TRBV4-2
TGTGCCAGCAGCCAAGATGTACATACAGGAGAGCAGTACTTC
CASSQDVHTGEQYF
>TRBJ1-1|TRBD1|many|TRBV30
TGTGCCTGCCGCCCCCAGGAAGGGGGCAACACTGAAGCTTTCTTT
CACRPQEGGNTEAFF
>TRBJ1-2|TRBD1|few|TRBV2
TGTGCCAGCACCGGGGACAGGGGGCTCGATGGCTACACCTTC
CASTGDRGLDGYTF
>TRBJ2-7|-|-|TRBV21-1
TGTGCCAGCAGCCCGCGGAAGAGGTGTGAGGTCCACGAGCAGTACTTC
CASSPRKRCEVHEQYF
>TRBJ2-1|-|-|TRBV20-1
TGCAGTGCTAGAAGAGGCGGGGTAACCTACAATGAGCAGTTCTTC
CSARRGGVTYNEQFF
>TRBJ1-1|TRBD1|-|TRBV29-1
TGCAGCGTTGACCAGGGGGCTATGACTGAAGCTTTCTTT
CSVDQGAMTEAFF
>TRBJ2-2|TRBD1|few|TRBV7-9
TGTGCCAGCAGCTACTGGACAGGGATGAACACCGGGGAGCTGTTTTTT
CASSYWTGMNTGELFF
>TRBJ2-1|TRBD1|-|TRBV11-1
TGTGCCAGCAGCTTCGGACAGGGTGGTGAGCAGTTCTTC
CASSFGQGGEQFF
>TRBJ2-2|TRBD1|few|TRBV4-1
TGCGCCAGCAGCCAAATCAGACCGGGACAGAGAAACACCGGGGAGCTGTTTTTT
CASSQIRPGQRNTGELFF
>TRBJ2-5|-|-|TRBV7-7
TGTGCTAGCAGCCCGGACTGGACCGACACAGAGACCCAGTACTTC
CASSPDWTDTETQYF
>TRBJ2-3|-|few|TRBV30
TGTGCCTGGAGTTTAAGTTCGGATACGCAGTATTTT
CAWSLSSDTQYF
>TRBJ1-1|TRBD1|few|TRBV4-2
TGTGCCAGCAGCCATCGGGACAGGGAGGGCACTGAAGCTTTCTTT
CASSHRDREGTEAFF
>TRBJ2-2|TRBD2|few|TRBV27
TGTGCCAGAGCGGGAGATACGGGCACCGGGGAGCTGTTTTTT
CARAGDTGTGELFF
>TRBJ2-7|TRBD1|few|TRBV12-3/TRBV12-4
TGTGCCAGCAGTTCCGGGGGACAGGGCTACGAGCAGTACTTC
CASSSGGQGYEQYF
>TRBJ2-3|-|-|TRBV14
TGTGCCAGCAGCCTCACGATTCAGGGGACAGATACGCAGTATTTT
CASSLTIQGTDTQYF
>TRBJ2-5|-|few|TRBV29-1
TGCAGCGTTGCCGGGACCTCCTCTCCCGTTAAATTGTACCAAGAGACCCAGTACTTC
CSVAGTSSPVKLYQETQYF
>TRBJ1-1|TRBD1|few|TRBV29-1
TGCAGCGTCCGCCGGGACAGCTCTACTGAAGCTTTCTTT
CSVRRDSSTEAFF
>TRBJ2-3|TRBD2|-|TRBV7-2
TGTGCCAGCAGCCGACCCAGGGATCGACTAGCTGACTTGACAGATACGCAGTATTTT
CASSRPRDRLADLTDTQYF
>TRBJ2-3|TRBD2|few|TRBV20-1
TGCAGTGCTAGAAGCGGGGGGGCCCAGGGTACGCAGTATTTT
CSARSGGAQGTQYF
>TRBJ2-1|TRBD1|-|TRBV3-1
TGTGCCAGCAGTCGTAGACGGACAGGGTCGGGCAATGAGCAGTTCTTC
CASSRRRTGSGNEQFF
>TRBJ2-3|-|-|TRBV29-1
TGCAGCGCGAACTTTCGGGACACAGATACGCAGTATTTT
CSANFRDTDTQYF
>TRBJ2-3|-|-|TRBV4-1
TGCGCCAGCAGCCAAGCCCACAGCGGAACTAGCACAGATACGCAGTATTTT
CASSQAHSGTSTDTQYF
>TRBJ1-4|TRBD1|-|TRBV5-1
TGCGCCAGCAGCCCCGGACAGGGCCCAAATGAAAAACTGTTTTTT
CASSPGQGPNEKLFF
>TRBJ1-2|-|-|TRBV12-3/TRBV12-4
TGTGCCAGCAGTTCCCGTTCAGGGTTGGTTTATGGCTACACCTTC
CASSSRSGLVYGYTF
>TRBJ1-1|-|-|TRBV12-3/TRBV12-4
TGTGCCAGCAGTTTTACTAGAGCTGAAGCTTTCTTT
CASSFTRAEAFF
>TRBJ1-2|-|-|TRBV9
TGTGCCAGCAGCGTAGTAGGTAGCAACTATGGCTACACCTTC
CASSVVGSNYGYTF
>TRBJ1-6|TRBD1|few|TRBV20-1
TGCAGTGCTATTCGGAGGACAGGGTCGAAGAATTCACCCCTCCACTTT
CSAIRRTGSKNSPLHF
>TRBJ2-1|-|-|TRBV7-9
TGTGCCAGCAGCTTGGGGGAGTCTTACAATGAGCAGTTCTTC
CASSLGESYNEQFF
>TRBJ2-1|TRBD2|few|TRBV20-1
TGCAGTGCTCCCGGGACCGGGGGGAGCTCCTACAATGAGCAGTTCTTC
CSAPGTGGSSYNEQFF
>TRBJ2-2|-|-|TRBV7-8
TGTGCCAGCAGCTTATCCGGGCTCGGGAACACCGGGGAGCTGTTTTTT
CASSLSGLGNTGELFF
>TRBJ2-3|-|few|TRBV3-1
TGTGCCAGCAGCCAGCTATGGGGTAGTAGCACAGATACGCAGTATTTT
CASSQLWGSSTDTQYF
>TRBJ1-1|-|-|TRBV5-8
TGTGCCAGCAGCCCGACCAACCATTTGATGAACACTGAAGCTTTCTTT
CASSPTNHLMNTEAFF
>TRBJ2-7|TRBD1|few|TRBV4-1
TGCGCCAGCAGCCATGGGGACAGGGGGACCTACGAGCAGTACTTC
CASSHGDRGTYEQYF
>TRBJ1-3|-|-|TRBV7-8
TGTGCCAGCAACGATCTACAGGGTAGCTCTGGAAACACCATATATTTT
CASNDLQGSSGNTIYF
>TRBJ2-2|TRBD2|few|TRBV11-3
TGTGCCAGCAGCTTAGCCCCGGGAAAGCGGGAGCGCAACACCGGGGAGCTGTTTTTT
CASSLAPGKRERNTGELFF
>TRBJ2-5|TRBD2|-|TRBV20-1
TGCAGTGCTAGATCCGGGACTATTTTGCAAGAGACCCAGTACTTC
CSARSGTILQETQYF
>TRBJ1-2|-|-|TRBV5-6
TGTGCCAGCAGCGCAAGACGGGGACCTAATGCAAACTATGGCTACACCTTC
CASSARRGPNANYGYTF
>TRBJ2-7|-|few|TRBV12-3/TRBV12-4
TGTGCCAGCTTGGGCGGGAACTACGAGCAGTACTTC
CASLGGNYEQYF
>TRBJ2-7|-|few|TRBV9
TGTGCCAGCAGCCCTCAAGCGGTTACCTACGAGCAGTACTTC
CASSPQAVTYEQYF
>TRBJ2-2|-|-|TRBV4-2
TGTGCCAGCAGCACCCAGAACACCGGGGAGCTGTTTTTT
CASSTQNTGELFF